This TCR beta chain originates from a study of T cells after yellow fever vaccination. Broader study findings: Most primary-vaccination clones reappeared after the booster (about 95% CD4, about 90% CD8).

V lost 4 bases and J lost 5; bases outside the gene matches: 12. This CDR3 is built from 16 residues. Germline V gives CDR1 SGHVS, CDR2 FQNEAQ. 5'RACE template switching generated TCR cDNA, adding a universal primer site and UMIs. MiXCR, run by TCRdb on the 5' RACE reads, gives a single entry per CDR3 protein. The table records some 240,000 distinct CDR3 sequences, about 3.5% of them present only once. This clonotype appeared many times. The target antigen is unknown. The clonotype was recovered from a man younger than 35 who received the YFV17D yellow fever vaccine. The chain couples TRBV7-8 to TRBJ2-5, with TRBD2 matching over 8 bases. The sequenced sample was PBMCs, obtained 15 days after the yellow fever booster vaccination. CDR3 loop: CASSWEPGRGGETQYF. CDR3 in DNA: TGTGCCAGCAGCTGGGAGCCGGGACGCGGGGGGGAGACCCAGTACTTC.